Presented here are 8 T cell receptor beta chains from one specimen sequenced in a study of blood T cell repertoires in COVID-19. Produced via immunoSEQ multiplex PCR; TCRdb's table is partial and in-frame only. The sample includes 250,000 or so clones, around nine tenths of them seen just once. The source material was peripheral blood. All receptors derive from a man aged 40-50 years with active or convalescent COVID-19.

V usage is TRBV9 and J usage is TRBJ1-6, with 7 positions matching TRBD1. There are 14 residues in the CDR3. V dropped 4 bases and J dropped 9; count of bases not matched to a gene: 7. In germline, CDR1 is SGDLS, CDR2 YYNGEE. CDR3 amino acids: CASSPRQGLSPLHF. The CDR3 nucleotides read TGTGCCAGCAGCCCGCGACAGGGTCTTTCACCCCTCCACTTT.

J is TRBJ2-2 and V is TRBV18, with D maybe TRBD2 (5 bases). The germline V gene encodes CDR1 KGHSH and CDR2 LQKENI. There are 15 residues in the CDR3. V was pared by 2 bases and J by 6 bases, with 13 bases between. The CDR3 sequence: CASSPSQAGAGELFF. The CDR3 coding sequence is TGTGCCAGCTCACCATCGCAGGCCGGGGCCGGGGAGCTGTTTTTT.

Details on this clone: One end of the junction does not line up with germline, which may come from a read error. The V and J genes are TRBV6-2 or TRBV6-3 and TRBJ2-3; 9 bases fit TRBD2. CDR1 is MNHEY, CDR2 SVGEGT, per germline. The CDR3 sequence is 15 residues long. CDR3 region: CASSSGGGATNTQYF. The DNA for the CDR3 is TGTGCCAGCAGTAGTGGCGGGGGGGCCACAAATACGCAGTATTTT.

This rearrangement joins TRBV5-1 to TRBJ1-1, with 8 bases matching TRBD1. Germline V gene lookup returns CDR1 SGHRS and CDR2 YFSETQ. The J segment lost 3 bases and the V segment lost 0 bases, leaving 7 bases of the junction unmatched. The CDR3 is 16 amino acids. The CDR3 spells CASSLVVGQEDTEAFF. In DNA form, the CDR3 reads TGCGCCAGCAGCTTGGTTGTGGGACAGGAAGACACTGAAGCTTTCTTT.

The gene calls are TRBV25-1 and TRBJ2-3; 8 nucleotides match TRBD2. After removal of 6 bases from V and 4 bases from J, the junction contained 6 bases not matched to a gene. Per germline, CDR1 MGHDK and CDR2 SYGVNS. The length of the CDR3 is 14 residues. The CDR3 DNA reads TGTGCCAGCAGCCATAGCGGGGAGGCAGATACGCAGTATTTT. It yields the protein CASSHSGEADTQYF.

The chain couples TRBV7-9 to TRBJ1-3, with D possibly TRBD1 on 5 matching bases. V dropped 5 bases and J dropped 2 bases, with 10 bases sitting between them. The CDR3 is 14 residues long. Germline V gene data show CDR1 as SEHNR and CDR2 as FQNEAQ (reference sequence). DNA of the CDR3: TGTGCCAGCAGCCGGGGCGGGGCTGGAAACACCATATATTTT. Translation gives CASSRGGAGNTIYF.

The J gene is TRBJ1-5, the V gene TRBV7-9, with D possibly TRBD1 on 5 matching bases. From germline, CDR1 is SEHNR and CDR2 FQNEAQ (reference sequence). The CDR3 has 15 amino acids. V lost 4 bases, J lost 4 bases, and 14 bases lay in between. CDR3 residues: CASSSSGIDNQPQHF. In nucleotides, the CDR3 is TGTGCCAGCAGCTCCTCAGGGATTGATAATCAGCCCCAGCATTTT.

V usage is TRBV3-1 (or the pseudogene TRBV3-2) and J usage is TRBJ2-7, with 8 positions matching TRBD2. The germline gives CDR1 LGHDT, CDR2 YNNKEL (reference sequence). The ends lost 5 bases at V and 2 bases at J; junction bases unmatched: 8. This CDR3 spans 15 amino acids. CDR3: CASSSRLARAYEQYF. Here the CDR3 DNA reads TGTGCCAGCAGCTCTAGACTAGCGAGGGCCTACGAGCAGTACTTC.